The 30 T cell receptor beta chains below were found in one sample sequenced in a study of OX40 agonist ivuxolimab in advanced cancers. Measured with immunoSEQ multiplex PCR; TCRdb has only the in-frame clones, and not every one. This table holds around 80,000 clones, approximately 86% found once. The starting material was CD4+ or CD8+ T cells sorted from blood, obtained in a trial of the OX40 agonist ivuxolimab. Source of these receptors: an adult with an advanced solid tumor such as melanoma, head and neck, liver or kidney cancer.

This sequence joins TRBV7-9 and TRBJ2-3; D not resolved. CDR3 length: 18 residues. Deletions cut 0 bases from V and 4 bases from J, with 20 bases between. Germline CDR1 and CDR2: SEHNR and FQNEAQ (reference sequence). In DNA form, the CDR3 reads TGTGCCAGCAGCTTAGCGTATATGGCGACCTCGAGGCCAGATACGCAGTATTTT. It is translated as CASSLAYMATSRPDTQYF.

The rearrangement links TRBV7-9 to TRBJ2-2; no definite D call. This CDR3 contains 12 residues. V gave up 5 bases and J gave up 7 bases, with 8 bases separating them. Germline V gives CDR1 SEHNR, CDR2 FQNEAQ (reference sequence). DNA for the CDR3: TGTGCCAGCAGCGGTCCTCTCGGGGAGCTGTTTTTT. It encodes CASSGPLGELFF.

This sequence joins TRBV2 and TRBJ2-3; TRBD1 aligns across 7 bases. V lost 6 bases and J lost 4; bases outside the gene matches: 10. In germline, CDR1 is SNHLY, CDR2 FYNNEI. This CDR3 is 15 amino acids long. CDR3 sequence reads: CASSEDRSAADTQYF. In DNA, the CDR3 is TGTGCCAGCAGCGAGGACAGGAGCGCCGCAGATACGCAGTATTTT.

The chain couples TRBV10-3 to TRBJ2-7; 13 bases fit TRBD2. This CDR3 region has 15 residues. The V segment lost 6 bases and the J segment 2 bases; nucleotides outside the gene matches: 4. Germline lookup yields CDR1 ENHRY and CDR2 SYGVKD. The CDR3 DNA follows: TGTGCCATCAGAGGACTAGCGGGGGATGCCTACGAGCAGTACTTC. Protein product: CAIRGLAGDAYEQYF.

The chain has TRBV5-4 and TRBJ1-1; D uncertain. The CDR3 has 13 amino acids. Germline V gives CDR1 SGHNT, CDR2 YYREEE (reference sequence). Trimming cost V 0 bases and J 3 bases, with 6 bases left between them. The CDR3 sequence is CASSLVRDTEAFF. The CDR3 DNA is TGTGCCAGCAGCTTGGTAAGGGACACTGAAGCTTTCTTT.

V usage is TRBV9 and J usage is TRBJ2-3; a possible D gene is TRBD2 (5 bases). The germline gives CDR1 SGDLS, CDR2 YYNGEE. The CDR3 sequence is 15 residues long. The V gene lost 0 bases and the J gene lost 5 bases, with 13 bases spanning the gap. The CDR3 spells CASSVAPTRGDTQYF. The DNA of the CDR3 is TGTGCCAGCAGCGTAGCTCCGACTCGGGGAGATACGCAGTATTTT.

V usage is TRBV10-3 and J usage is TRBJ2-7; tentatively, D is TRBD1 (5 bases). CDR3 length equals 13 residues. Trimming cost V 4 bases and J 3 bases, with 10 bases left between them. Germline values: CDR1 ENHRY, CDR2 SYGVKD. CDR3 in amino acids: CAISGRQNYEQYF. The CDR3 DNA sequence: TGTGCCATCAGTGGAAGACAGAACTACGAGCAGTACTTC.

This clone came up a few times. This rearrangement joins TRBV6-1 to TRBJ1-4; 7 positions match TRBD1. The CDR3 contains 20 residues. Germline V gene lookup returns CDR1 MNHNS and CDR2 SASEGT. The V segment lost 0 bases and the J segment 4 bases; nucleotides outside the gene matches: 17. CDR3 residues: CASSEARQGGGRRGNEKLFF. For the CDR3, the DNA is TGTGCCAGCAGTGAAGCCCGACAGGGAGGGGGAAGACGTGGTAATGAAAAACTGTTTTTT.

The chain employs TRBV18 and TRBJ2-2; 7 bases agree with TRBD1. Trimming removed 1 base from V and 5 bases from J; junction bases left unmatched: 13. The CDR3 is made up of 18 amino acids. Germline loops: CDR1 KGHSH, CDR2 LQKENI. CDR3 bases: TGTGCCAGCTCACCACACCACCTTATGTCAGGGGGAACCGGGGAGCTGTTTTTT. Its protein product is CASSPHHLMSGGTGELFF.

This sequence joins TRBV18 and TRBJ2-5; a possible D gene is TRBD1 (6 bases). V dropped 2 bases and J dropped 1 base, with 11 bases sitting between them. This CDR3 has 15 amino acids. Looked up from germline, CDR1 is KGHSH and CDR2 is LQKENI. CDR3 in DNA: TGTGCCAGCTCACCAAGAGAGGGGGTCCAAGAGACCCAGTACTTC. Residues: CASSPREGVQETQYF.

This clone was observed once. The chain carries TRBV5-5 and TRBJ1-4, with a weak D call TRBD1 (5 bases). CDR3 length equals 15 residues. Looked up from germline, CDR1 is SGHKS and CDR2 is YYEKEE (reference sequence). Trimming pared 4 bases from V and 0 bases from J, leaving 10 bases between. This chain's CDR3 is CASSPGRSTNEKLFF. In nucleotides, the CDR3 is TGTGCCAGCAGCCCAGGGAGGTCAACTAATGAAAAACTGTTTTTT.

The chain recombines TRBV7-9 with TRBJ2-6; 7 bases are a match to TRBD1. V lost 5 bases and J lost 3; bases outside the gene matches: 4. Germline V gene sequence: CDR1 SEHNR, CDR2 FQNEAQ (reference sequence). CDR3 length: 15 residues. CDR3 protein: CASSPGQVGANVLTF. Here the CDR3 DNA reads TGTGCCAGCAGCCCCGGACAGGTTGGGGCCAACGTCCTGACTTTC.

The V gene is TRBV10-3, the J gene TRBJ1-5; D remains ambiguous. The V end was cut by 0 bases, the J end by 5 bases, with 5 bases between. Germline lookup yields CDR1 ENHRY and CDR2 SYGVKD. The CDR3 runs to 13 residues. The CDR3 loop is CAISESSDQPQHF. The CDR3 nucleotides are TGTGCCATCAGTGAGTCATCCGATCAGCCCCAGCATTTT.

In DNA form, the CDR3 reads TGTGCCAGCAGTTCCCCGGGACAGGGACCAAAGACCCAGTACTTC. Protein: CASSSPGQGPKTQYF. The V gene is TRBV27, the J gene TRBJ2-5; the match to TRBD1 covers 9 bases. The ends lost 4 bases at V and 6 bases at J; junction bases unmatched: 9. Germline CDR1 reads MNHEY; CDR2 reads SMNVEV (reference sequence). The CDR3 consists of 15 residues.

This clone was counted only a few times. V usage is TRBV4-1 and J usage is TRBJ1-5, with a tentative D call TRBD1 (6 bases). Germline values: CDR1 MGHRA, CDR2 YSYEKL. The CDR3 consists of 14 residues. Trimming cost V 6 bases and J 4 bases, with 13 bases left between them. The CDR3 here is CASSQQGTNQPQHF. The CDR3 region has the DNA TGCGCCAGCAGTCAACAGGGCACAAATCAGCCCCAGCATTTT.

This chain uses TRBV25-1 with TRBJ2-1; D gene unclear. This CDR3 is 15 amino acids long. V dropped 2 bases and J dropped 5 bases, with 13 bases sitting between them. CDR1 is MGHDK and CDR2 is SYGVNS in the germline V gene. CDR3 amino acids: CASSEGALLNNEQFF. The CDR3 nucleotides read TGTGCCAGCAGTGAAGGCGCCCTCCTCAACAATGAGCAGTTCTTC. The whole variable domain, remainder taken from reference TRBV25-1 and TRBJ2-1, is EADIYQTPRYLVIGTGKKITLECSQTMGHDKMYWYQQDPGMELHLIHYSYGVNSTEKGDLSSESTVSRIRTEHFPLTLESARPSHTSQYLCASSEGALLNNEQFFGPGTRLTVL.

The sample holds one count of this clone. V gene TRBV28 combines with J gene TRBJ2-5, with 8 bases matching TRBD1. CDR3 length: 15 residues. The germline gives CDR1 MDHEN, CDR2 SYDVKM. Trimming cost V 1 base and J 5 bases; bases outside gene matches: 6. The CDR3 DNA reads TGTGCCAGCAGTTTATCCGGCAGGGGGCGCGAGACCCAGTACTTC. Its translation: CASSLSGRGRETQYF.

J is TRBJ2-2 and V is TRBV6-1; 9 bases are a match to TRBD2. V dropped 1 base and J dropped 1; count of bases not matched to a gene: 7. Germline CDR1 reads MNHNS; CDR2 reads SASEGT. This CDR3 comprises 18 residues. CDR3 region: CASSEVGGTSLNTGELFF. The CDR3 DNA reads TGTGCCAGCAGTGAAGTAGGAGGGACTAGCCTGAACACCGGGGAGCTGTTTTTT.

The rearrangement uses TRBV5-6 and TRBJ2-5, with D hard to call. This CDR3 is 14 amino acids long. Germline CDR1 is SGHDT and CDR2 is YYEEEE. The germline V and J ends were trimmed by 0 bases and 5 bases, with 11 bases remaining between them. In DNA, the CDR3 is TGTGCCAGCAGCTTGGGTCGGGTTTTGGAGACCCAGTACTTC. Protein sequence: CASSLGRVLETQYF.

The chain has TRBV12-5 and TRBJ1-4; D is unclear. The germline CDR1 and CDR2 sequences are LGHNT and FRNRAP. CDR3 size: 14 residues. V gave up 6 bases and J gave up 7 bases, with 15 bases separating them. The CDR3 loop reads CASGPSGVSEKLFF. In DNA, the CDR3 is TGTGCTAGTGGCCCCAGTGGGGTGTCTGAAAAACTGTTTTTT.

This chain connects TRBV6-6 to TRBJ2-1, with D perhaps matching TRBD1 or TRBD2 (5 bases each). Germline-derived CDR1 and CDR2 are MNHNY and SVGAGI (reference sequence). The CDR3 covers 12 residues. Trimming removed 5 bases from V and 8 bases from J, with 10 bases in between. The CDR3 protein is CASSDRGDEQFF. CDR3 nucleotide sequence: TGTGCCAGCAGTGACAGAGGGGATGAGCAGTTCTTC.

This clone has just a few counts. The CDR3 bases are TGTGCCAGCAGCTTACAGGGGCGCCATGGCTACACCTTC. It codes for CASSLQGRHGYTF. This chain connects TRBV7-9 to TRBJ1-2; a possible D gene is TRBD1 (6 bases). Germline V lookup: CDR1 SEHNR, CDR2 FQNEAQ (reference sequence). The CDR3 has 13 amino acids. Deletions cut 2 bases from V and 6 bases from J, with 10 bases between.

The genes are TRBV11-1 and TRBJ1-2; D perhaps matches TRBD1 (6 bases). CDR1 SGHAT and CDR2 FQDESV come from the germline V gene (reference sequence). V lost 4 bases and J 4 bases, leaving 16 bases between the germline ends. There are 15 residues in the CDR3. This chain's CDR3 is CASSSAGASVYGYTF. CDR3 DNA sequence: TGTGCCAGCAGCTCGGCGGGGGCATCGGTCTATGGCTACACCTTC.

This chain joins TRBV4-1 and TRBJ2-7, with D perhaps TRBD1 (5 bases). V was clipped by 4 bases and J by 3 bases, with 10 bases between them. CDR1 is MGHRA, CDR2 YSYEKL, per germline. The CDR3 is 13 amino acids. In DNA, the CDR3 is TGCGCCAGCAGCCTCCAAAGGGGCTACGAGCAGTACTTC. Protein product: CASSLQRGYEQYF.

The V and J genes are TRBV18 and TRBJ1-5; D uncertain. The CDR3 spans 13 residues. V was cut by 6 bases and J by 1 base, with 7 bases left in between. Per the germline V gene, CDR1 is KGHSH and CDR2 is LQKENI. This chain's CDR3 is CASSRGSNQPQHF. The CDR3 region has the DNA TGTGCCAGCTCTCGTGGGAGCAATCAGCCCCAGCATTTT.

The CDR3 nucleotides are TGTGCCAGCACCATTGACATCTCTGGAAACACCATATATTTT. This encodes CASTIDISGNTIYF. The gene calls are TRBV2 and TRBJ1-3; no reliable D call. Germline lookup yields CDR1 SNHLY and CDR2 FYNNEI. Trimming took 7 bases from V and 0 from J, leaving 10 bases between them. CDR3 size: 14 residues.

This chain uses TRBV19 with TRBJ1-5; 7 bases are shared with TRBD1. Germline V gene sequence: CDR1 LNHDA, CDR2 SQIVND (reference sequence). The trim removed 6 bases at V and 3 bases at J, leaving 5 bases unmatched. CDR3 length equals 14 residues. Here the CDR3 reads CASSWTGHNQPQHF. CDR3 in DNA: TGTGCCAGTAGCTGGACAGGACACAATCAGCCCCAGCATTTT.

V is TRBV5-8 and J is TRBJ2-7; 7 positions match TRBD1. V was clipped by 4 bases and J by 0 bases; unmatched bases: 7. Germline CDR1 is SGHTS and CDR2 is YDEGEE. The CDR3 totals 15 residues. CDR3 protein: CASSRGPRSSYEQYF. CDR3 DNA sequence: TGTGCCAGCAGCAGGGGGCCCAGGAGCTCCTACGAGCAGTACTTC.

The gene calls are TRBV5-6 and TRBJ1-6; TRBD1 is a possible D gene (6 bases). CDR3 size: 13 residues. V dropped 4 bases and J dropped 9 bases, with 11 bases sitting between them. The V gene's germline CDR1 is SGHDT and CDR2 YYEEEE. Here the CDR3 DNA reads TGTGCCAGCAGCCAGGGACATTTTTCACCCCTCCACTTT. Translating gives CASSQGHFSPLHF.

The V gene is TRBV10-1, the J gene TRBJ1-5, with 7 bases aligning to TRBD1. V shed 5 bases, J shed 3 bases, and the junction held 7 bases outside the gene matches. In germline, CDR1 is WNHNN, CDR2 SYGVQD (reference sequence). CDR3 length: 15 amino acids. CDR3 DNA sequence: TGCGCCAGCAGTCCAGGGGGGACCTTCAATCAGCCCCAGCATTTT. Protein sequence: CASSPGGTFNQPQHF.